This T cell receptor (beta chain) appears in the sequencing data of a study of spatial heterogeneity in lung cancer. Across the study: The count of detected beta-chain sequences consistently exceeded that of alpha-chain sequences.

This clonotype appeared many times. Its antigen remains unknown. Time point of the sample: sample taken at primary tumor resection. Frozen PBMC, nontumor lung or tumor provided whole RNA, which was sequenced unsorted. Looked up from germline, CDR1 is SEHNR and CDR2 is FQNEAQ (reference sequence). The ends were cut back, 10 bases at V and 2 bases at J, with 11 bases in the middle. The CDR3 contains 12 residues. TCRdb re-called the 5' RACE reads through MiXCR, storing one row per CDR3 protein. The sample records about 23,000 distinct CDR3 sequences, roughly 4.8% being singletons. Study outcomes and limitations: Follow-up blood showed ubiquitous expanded tumor TCRs less than blood at resection did.

The source of this sequence is a male donor with early-stage non-small cell lung cancer. Sequences were derived from PBMCs, sampled at surgery. This chain uses TRBV7-9 with TRBJ2-5; D may be TRBD1 (6 bases). CDR3 sequence reads: CATRDKQETQYF. CDR3 nucleotide sequence: TGTGCCACACGGGACAAACAAGAGACCCAGTACTTC.